One and the same sample provided the 28 T cell receptor beta chains below, sequenced in a study of regulatory T cells in long-lasting Graves disease. This sample's time point: newly diagnosed GD, antithyroid drugs for less than 3 months. The authors made the TCR library using RNA they extracted from PBMCs. To make TCR beta libraries, researchers used iRepertoire HTBI primers and Arm-PCR of CDR3 regions. MiXCR, run by TCRdb on the multiplex PCR reads, gives a single entry per CDR3 protein. This sample has about 620,000 distinct CDR3 sequences, with around 17% found just once. Another study also made use of these data, one on T cells in Graves' hyperthyroidism and ophthalmopathy.

The sample in question was peripheral blood mononuclear cells (PBMCs), obtained at new diagnosis, from a patient treated with antithyroid drugs. The receptor set was obtained from a woman aged 30 to 39 with Graves disease.

This clonotype was picked up many times. The rearrangement joins TRBV24-1 to TRBJ1-2; no clear D gene. Germline CDR1 reads KGHDR; CDR2 reads SFDVKD. The CDR3 sequence is 12 residues long. V lost 5 bases and J 4 bases, leaving 7 bases between the germline ends. DNA for the CDR3: TGTGCCACCAGTGTGGGAGCCTATGGCTACACCTTC. Protein sequence: CATSVGAYGYTF.

This clonotype was observed a handful of times. This rearrangement joins TRBV28 to TRBJ1-1; D may be TRBD1 (6 bases). V was clipped by 4 bases and J by 3 bases, with 12 bases between them. Germline CDR1 and CDR2: MDHEN and SYDVKM. This CDR3 contains 14 residues. CDR3 in amino acids: CASSSQGVDTEAFF. The CDR3 nucleotides are TGTGCCAGCAGTTCACAGGGTGTGGACACTGAAGCTTTCTTT.

Only one count was recorded for this clonotype. A far larger clone lies a single base away; this is likely a read error. The V and J genes are TRBV11-1 and TRBJ2-2; the D gene is possibly TRBD2 (6 bases). The V gene's germline CDR1 is SGHAT and CDR2 FQDESV (reference sequence). There are 11 residues in the CDR3. CDR3: CASSWSGGLFF. The CDR3 nucleotides read TGTGCCAGCAGCTGGTCCGGGGGGCTGTTTTTT.

This clonotype was recorded at least ten times. V usage is TRBV28 and J usage is TRBJ1-2; the match to TRBD1 covers 7 bases. This CDR3 has 13 residues. The ends lost 8 bases at V and 2 bases at J; junction bases unmatched: 5. The V gene's germline CDR1 is MDHEN and CDR2 SYDVKM. CDR3 protein: CASGGQANYGYTF. In nucleotides, the CDR3 is TGTGCCAGCGGAGGACAGGCCAACTATGGCTACACCTTC.

This clonotype was found a few times. V is TRBV20-1 and J is TRBJ2-5; tentative D call: TRBD1 (6 bases). The V end lost 6 bases, the J end lost 7 bases, and 18 bases lay between the germline ends. There are 13 residues in the CDR3. Germline V gives CDR1 DFQATT, CDR2 SNEGSKA (reference sequence). The CDR3, as DNA: TGCAGTGCCTCTGAGGGACCCAGGGGGACCCAGTACTTC. Encoded protein: CSASEGPRGTQYF.

In regard to this clonotype: A read error may explain this, as a much larger clone is one base away. CDR3 sequence: CASSYLVGNPDQPQHF. Here the CDR3 DNA reads TGTGCCAGCAGTTACCTAGTGGGTAACCCCGATCAGCCCCAGCATTTT. This chain uses TRBV6-9 with TRBJ1-5; no firm D call. This CDR3 comprises 16 residues. The germline V gene has CDR1 MNHGY and CDR2 SVAAGI. Deletions cut 3 bases from V and 5 bases from J, with 17 bases between.

This clonotype has ten or more counts. The V call is TRBV28, the J call TRBJ1-1, with D possibly being TRBD1 (6 bases). The CDR3 is 13 amino acids. In germline, CDR1 is MDHEN, CDR2 SYDVKM. V lost 6 bases, J lost 1 base, and 9 bases lay in between. CDR3 loop: CASRRDKNTEAFF. DNA of the CDR3: TGTGCCAGCAGGAGGGACAAGAACACTGAAGCTTTCTTT.

A word on this clonotype: A much larger clone differs by one base, so this may be a read error. The CDR3 end shows no conserved phenylalanine or tryptophan, and so a read error is likely. The chain links TRBV9 to TRBJ1-1; D not certain. The ends were cut back, 0 bases at V and 3 bases at J, with 12 bases in the middle. Looked up from germline, CDR1 is SGDLS and CDR2 is YYNGEE. This CDR3 has 15 residues. CDR3 sequence: CASSVDQLRDTEAFL. CDR3 sequence (DNA): TGTGCCAGCAGCGTAGACCAGTTGAGGGACACTGAAGCTTTCCTT.

The genes are TRBV5-1 and TRBJ2-2; D is uncertain. This CDR3 is 11 amino acids long. Trimming stripped 4 bases from V and 9 bases from J, with 7 bases between. Germline V CDR1 and CDR2: SGHRS, YFSETQ. CDR3 protein: CASSNPRELFF. In DNA form, the CDR3 reads TGCGCCAGCAGCAACCCCAGGGAGCTGTTTTTT.

This clonotype appeared many times. The chain employs TRBV2 and TRBJ1-5; the D is unclear. With 1 base removed from V and 3 bases from J, the gap between germline ends came to 16 bases. The germline CDR1 and CDR2 sequences are SNHLY and FYNNEI. This CDR3 spans 17 amino acids. CDR3: CASSEGLLTPTNQPQHF. The CDR3 region has the DNA TGTGCCAGCAGTGAAGGGCTGCTCACCCCCACCAATCAGCCCCAGCATTTT.

The CDR3 protein is CASSGTGGREQFF. For the CDR3, the DNA is TGTGCCAGCAGCGGAACAGGGGGCCGGGAGCAGTTCTTC. The chain combines TRBV5-6 with TRBJ2-1, with 9 bases lining up with TRBD1. This CDR3 is 13 amino acids long. Per germline, CDR1 SGHDT and CDR2 YYEEEE. V lost 4 bases, J lost 10 bases, and 6 bases stayed unmatched.

This clonotype was recorded a few times. The chain links TRBV7-9 to TRBJ2-3, with D possibly matching TRBD2 (5 bases). This CDR3 has 17 amino acids. Germline CDR1 and CDR2: SEHNR and FQNEAQ (reference sequence). Trimming shortened V by 2 bases and J by 6 bases, and 21 bases separated the two germline ends. The DNA for the CDR3 is TGTGCCAGCAGCTTAAGTCGGGGTGGTGTCATCGGCGATACGCAGTATTTT. This encodes CASSLSRGGVIGDTQYF.

This clonotype was observed a handful of times. The rearrangement uses TRBV12-5 and TRBJ2-5; D gene uncertain. CDR1 is LGHNT, CDR2 FRNRAP, per germline. This CDR3 has 15 residues. V shed 3 bases and J shed 5 bases, with 16 bases lying between them. CDR3 amino acids: CASGFQASHPETQYF. DNA of the CDR3: TGTGCTAGTGGTTTCCAGGCTTCTCACCCGGAGACCCAGTACTTC.

This clonotype was recorded at least ten times. V is TRBV11-2 and J is TRBJ2-5, with D maybe TRBD2 (6 bases). The CDR3 is 13 amino acids. Between the trimmed V and J ends, which lost 6 bases and 4 bases, there was a span of 12 bases. CDR1 and CDR2 (germline): SGHAT, FQNNGV. The CDR3 reads CASSLLGGETQYF. The CDR3 DNA reads TGTGCCAGCAGTTTGCTCGGGGGAGAGACCCAGTACTTC.

This clonotype has at least ten counts. V and J are TRBV6-1 and TRBJ2-3, with 10 bases lining up with TRBD2. The CDR3 spans 15 residues. The trim removed 4 bases at V and 3 bases at J, leaving 4 bases unmatched. CDR1 and CDR2 from the germline V gene are MNHNS and SASEGT. The CDR3 bases are TGTGCCAGCAGTGGCCAGACTAGCGGGACAGATACGCAGTATTTT. Its translation: CASSGQTSGTDTQYF.

This clonotype has a handful of counts. A junction end diverges from the germline sequence, so it may reflect a read error. The rearrangement uses TRBV7-7 and TRBJ2-5; tentatively, D is TRBD2 (6 bases). Germline V gene lookup returns CDR1 SSHAT and CDR2 FNYEAQ (reference sequence). This CDR3 spans 15 amino acids. This CDR3 is CASSPVGSGKETQYF. CDR3 nucleotides: TGTGCTAGCAGCCCCGTGGGTAGCGGTAAAGAGACCCAGTACTTC.

The V call is TRBV5-1, the J call TRBJ2-1; a weak D match, TRBD1 (6 bases). The CDR3 extends over 14 amino acids. Germline loops: CDR1 SGHRS, CDR2 YFSETQ. V lost 1 base and J lost 15, with 20 bases in between. The CDR3 spells CASSLRTDRNLLFF. CDR3 nucleotides: TGCGCCAGCAGCTTGCGCACCGACAGGAATCTGCTGTTCTTC.

At least ten counts were recorded for this clonotype. V and J are TRBV2 and TRBJ2-1; D possibly corresponds to TRBD1 (6 bases). The length of the CDR3 is 22 residues. From germline, CDR1 is SNHLY and CDR2 FYNNEI. V was clipped by 0 bases and J by 0 bases, with 27 bases between them. Here the CDR3 reads CASSEALLTDRRLISSYNEQFF. CDR3 bases: TGTGCCAGCAGTGAAGCCCTGCTTACCGACAGGCGTTTAATAAGCTCCTACAATGAGCAGTTCTTC.

This clonotype was counted at least ten times. The V call is TRBV6-1, the J call TRBJ2-7; no clear D gene. V dropped 6 bases and J dropped 6 bases, with 15 bases sitting between them. This CDR3 is 13 amino acids long. CDR1 MNHNS and CDR2 SASEGT come from the germline V gene. The CDR3 DNA reads as TGTGCCAGCAGACGAACTGGTCGTGGCGAGCAGTACTTC. This sequence encodes CASRRTGRGEQYF.

This clonotype was seen more than once but under ten times. The chain links TRBV3-1 to TRBJ2-1; possible D gene TRBD2, 5 bases. The germline V and J ends were trimmed by 4 bases and 10 bases, with 11 bases remaining between them. CDR3 length: 12 amino acids. CDR1 LGHDT and CDR2 YNNKEL come from the germline V gene (reference sequence). CDR3 residues: CASSRTQWEQFF. The CDR3 coding sequence is TGTGCCAGCAGCCGGACTCAATGGGAGCAGTTCTTC.

This clonotype was seen many times. This chain uses TRBV29-1 with TRBJ1-1; 7 nucleotides agree with TRBD1. This CDR3 region has 13 residues. Per germline, CDR1 SQVTM and CDR2 ANQGSEA. The ends lost 4 bases at V and 6 bases at J; junction bases unmatched: 8. The CDR3 protein is CSVATGLGAEAFF. For the CDR3, the DNA is TGCAGCGTTGCGACAGGGCTTGGCGCTGAAGCTTTCTTT.

V is TRBV29-1 and J is TRBJ2-5, with D maybe TRBD2 (5 bases). V lost 3 bases and J 7 bases, leaving 12 bases between the germline ends. From germline, CDR1 is SQVTM and CDR2 ANQGSEA. The CDR3 has 12 amino acids. The CDR3 loop is CSVEDWEGTQYF. The CDR3 DNA reads TGCAGCGTTGAGGACTGGGAAGGGACCCAGTACTTC.

As for this clonotype: One end of the junction fails to match germline, which may point to a read error. This sequence joins TRBV12-3 or TRBV12-4 and TRBJ2-2; TRBD1 agrees at 7 bases. CDR3 length: 14 residues. The CDR3 DNA is TGTGCCAGCAAACCGACAGGGATTACCGAGGAGCTGTTTTTT. Residues: CASKPTGITEELFF.

This clonotype has ten or more counts. The V and J genes are TRBV12-3 or TRBV12-4 and TRBJ2-7; 13 nucleotides agree with TRBD2. The CDR3 sequence is 17 residues long. V dropped 6 bases and J dropped 6; count of bases not matched to a gene: 14. The CDR3 DNA sequence: TGTGCCAGCAGCCGACTAGCGGGAGGCCCGAAACCTCTCGAGCAGTACTTC. It yields the protein CASSRLAGGPKPLEQYF.

This chain links TRBV20-1 with TRBJ2-3; 8 nucleotides agree with TRBD2. The CDR3 runs 16 residues. V lost 1 base to trimming and J lost 3 bases; unmatched junction nucleotides: 9. The V gene's germline CDR1 is DFQATT and CDR2 SNEGSKA (reference sequence). The CDR3 coding sequence is TGCAGTGCTAGAGCCTTTAGCGGGATCGGGACAGATACGCAGTATTTT. Encoded protein: CSARAFSGIGTDTQYF.

This clonotype has more than one count but fewer than ten. The rearrangement joins TRBV20-1 to TRBJ1-2; the D gene is possibly TRBD1 (5 bases). This CDR3 spans 14 amino acids. V lost 1 base and J lost 2, with 11 bases in between. CDR1 and CDR2 from the germline V gene are DFQATT and SNEGSKA (reference sequence). For the CDR3, the DNA is TGCAGTGCTAGAGTCCGCGACAGCAACTATGGCTACACCTTC. This gives the protein CSARVRDSNYGYTF.

This clonotype was seen many times. The V call is TRBV2, the J call TRBJ2-3, with D possibly being TRBD2 (5 bases). Deletions cut 9 bases from V and 0 bases from J, with 16 bases between. The germline V gene has CDR1 SNHLY and CDR2 FYNNEI. This CDR3 region has 15 residues. The CDR3 sequence is CASGKAGGSTDTQYF. Here the CDR3 DNA reads TGTGCCAGTGGCAAGGCGGGCGGAAGCACAGATACGCAGTATTTT. Full variable domain (outside the CDR3, taken from reference TRBV2 and TRBJ2-3): EPEVTQTPSHQVTQMGQEVILRCVPISNHLYFYWYRQILGQKVEFLVSFYNNEISEKSEIFDDQFSVERPDGSNFTLKIRSTKLEDSAMYFCASGKAGGSTDTQYFGPGTRLTVL.

The rearrangement joins TRBV5-4 to TRBJ2-6, with 7 bases matching TRBD1. The CDR3 is 21 amino acids. CDR1 SGHNT and CDR2 YYREEE come from the germline V gene (reference sequence). V lost 4 bases and J lost 0; bases outside the gene matches: 19. CDR3 nucleotides: TGTGCCAGCAGCACTCCGGGACAGATCATTAAACTCATCTCTGGGGCCAACGTCCTGACTTTC. This gives the protein CASSTPGQIIKLISGANVLTF. Combining the CDR3 with reference TRBV5-4 and TRBJ2-6 gives the whole variable domain ETGVTQSPTHLIKTRGQQVTLRCSSQSGHNTVSWYQQALGQGPQFIFQYYREEENGRGNFPPRFSGLQFPNYSSELNVNALELDDSALYLCASSTPGQIIKLISGANVLTFGAGSRLTVL.